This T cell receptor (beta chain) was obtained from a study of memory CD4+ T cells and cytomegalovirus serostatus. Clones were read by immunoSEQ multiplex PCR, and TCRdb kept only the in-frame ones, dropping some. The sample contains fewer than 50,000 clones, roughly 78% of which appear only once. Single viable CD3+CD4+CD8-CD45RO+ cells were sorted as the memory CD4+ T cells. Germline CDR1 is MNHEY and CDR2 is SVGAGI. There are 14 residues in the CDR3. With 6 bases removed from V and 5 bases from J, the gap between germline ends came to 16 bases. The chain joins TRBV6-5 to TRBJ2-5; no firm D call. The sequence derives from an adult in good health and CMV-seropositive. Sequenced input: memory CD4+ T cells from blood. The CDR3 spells CASRLDSGGETQYF. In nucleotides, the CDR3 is TGTGCCAGCAGGCTCGACTCCGGCGGTGAGACCCAGTACTTC.